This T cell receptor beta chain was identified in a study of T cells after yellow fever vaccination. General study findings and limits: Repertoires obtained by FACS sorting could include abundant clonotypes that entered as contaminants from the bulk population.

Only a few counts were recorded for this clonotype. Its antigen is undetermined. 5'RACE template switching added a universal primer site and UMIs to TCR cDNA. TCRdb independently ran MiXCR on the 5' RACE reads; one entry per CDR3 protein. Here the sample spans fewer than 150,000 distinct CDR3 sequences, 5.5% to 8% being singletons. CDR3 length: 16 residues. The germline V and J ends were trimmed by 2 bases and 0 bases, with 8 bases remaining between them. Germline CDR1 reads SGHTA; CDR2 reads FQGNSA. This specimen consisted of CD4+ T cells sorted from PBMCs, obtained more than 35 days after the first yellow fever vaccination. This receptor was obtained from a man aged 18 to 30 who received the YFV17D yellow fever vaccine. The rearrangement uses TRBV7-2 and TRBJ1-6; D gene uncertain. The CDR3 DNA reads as TGTGCCAGCAGCTTATCCGGGAGCTCCTATAATTCACCCCTCCACTTT. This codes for CASSLSGSSYNSPLHF. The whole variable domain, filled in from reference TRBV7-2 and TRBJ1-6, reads GAGVSQSPSNKVTEKGKDVELRCDPISGHTALYWYRQSLGQGLEFLIYFQGNSAPDKSGLPSDRFSAERTGGSVSTLTIQRTQQEDSAVYLCASSLSGSSYNSPLHFGNGTRLTVT.